This T cell receptor (beta chain) comes out of a study of beta chain features in type 1 diabetes (dated by TCRdb to between 2018 and 2020). About the full investigation: Mean age, gender distribution, total cell number and subset yield did not differ between patients and healthy donors. A total of over 95,000,000 sorted cells were examined across all samples, and RNA yield correlated strongly with the number of cells per subset. In the study, recently diagnosed type 1 diabetes patients and matched healthy donors were compared on the TCRB repertoires of their sorted circulating CD4+ T cell subsets. Whereas all 30 or so donors provided naive and central memory subsets, regulatory and stem cell-like memory subsets were isolated from just 8 patients and about 8 healthy donors.

Trimming accounts for 7 bases at V and 4 bases at J, while the number of junction bases matched to no gene is 8. For CDR1 and CDR2, the germline V gene lists SGHRS and YFSETQ. The CDR3, from cysteine to phenylalanine, totals 15 residues. Only CDR3 DNA is held: 45 bases, read in frame from base 1. Here is what the overall study found, with its caveats: In all four CD4+ subsets, TCRB CDR3 length was moderately but significantly shorter in type 1 diabetes patients. Because cDNA was sequenced instead of genomic DNA, activated cells with high expression could be over-represented, although the groups did not differ in activation or CD3 levels. The naive, central memory and regulatory TCRB repertoires appeared to resemble one another more closely among patients than among healthy donors. At VDJ recombination sites, patients with type 1 diabetes made fewer insertions and deleted more nucleotides, a pattern implying thymic rearrangement abnormalities. HLA sub-analyses involved small numbers of individuals, so any influence of HLA type on TCRB rearrangement remained unresolved. PCR may preferentially amplify shorter templates, but because patient and control samples were amplified and corrected together, any resulting skew would affect both groups equally.

This clone appeared a single time. Its antigen is unknown. Per-base qualities were not stored, and no clone one base away is much larger. Each donor gave one peripheral blood draw, averaging approximately 120 mL, which was collected into heparinised tubes. Using a panel that included CD45RO, CCR7, CD25, CD127, CD95 and CD27, naive, central memory, regulatory and stem cell-like memory CD4+ T cells were sorted on a BD FACSAria II. All sorted populations exceeded 95% purity. PBMCs were isolated right away by Lymphoprep density gradient centrifugation and were stained directly, without culture. So that batch effects would be minimized, each experiment stained and sorted samples in pairs, pairing one healthy donor with one patient. The High Capacity cDNA Reverse Transcription Kit was used to reverse transcribe all of the isolated RNA, meaning that expressed TCRB transcripts were what got sequenced. Deep immunoSEQ sequencing was applied to naive, central memory and regulatory T cell samples, giving an average of approximately 4 million total reads per sample. Sorted cells were lysed in RLT buffer and RNA was extracted with DNase-treated RNeasy Micro or Mini kits, depending on cell number. To prevent cross-contamination, each cell subset was processed individually, whereas patient and healthy donor samples were processed jointly. TCRB sequences were amplified from cDNA with the immunoSEQ multiplex PCR, producing 87-bp fragments spanning the CDR3 region. Sequencing of the amplicons was performed on the Illumina HiSeq platform. Per the original workflow: Synthetic template baselines were used to correct PCR bias computationally, reads within Hamming distance 2 were collapsed together, and singletons that could not be merged were discarded. Reads were aligned against IMGT to assign V, D and J genes, CDR3 length and insertions or deletions at six rearrangement sites. Clonotype counts were normalized to sorted cell number within each subset before computing true diversity and Gini coefficients with the tcR R package. The overlap coefficient, calculated on TCRB nucleotide sequences, was used to quantify repertoire sharing. The clones in this table, taken by TCRdb from immuneACCESS, are in-frame only. Not every clone is retained; where verified, under half of the shortfall comes from an unresolved V gene, and the cause of the rest is unknown. That table gives V, J and clone size, and the DNA gave D and trimming. Here the sample has 130,000 to 150,000 clones; 40% to 60% occur a single time. Approximately 0.4% of the sample comes from the top ten.

Source material: Tregs from blood. According to the study, the label for this sample's cell subset or site signals: regulatory CD4+ T cells. The chain employs TRBV5-1 and TRBJ2-4; a stretch of 10 junction bases matches TRBD2. The sequence was obtained from a man younger than 30 in good health. In nucleotides, the sequence is TGCGCCAGCGGCAGTAGCGGGGGGAGGAAAAACATTCAGTACTTC. Its protein product is CASGSSGGRKNIQYF.